Listed below are T cell receptor beta chains from one sample, sequenced in a study of graft-versus-host responses after intestinal transplantation. These receptors have no known antigen. Data came from immunoSEQ multiplex PCR; TCRdb stores just in-frame clones and leaves some out. The data contain approximately 92,000 clones, under 95% of them singletons. Source: unstimulated CD8+ T cells sorted from spleen or lymph node cells, taken before intestinal transplant. The receptor set was obtained from a human donor who received an intestinal transplant. CDR3s include the opening cysteine and the closing phenylalanine or tryptophan. D genes are given only for firm matches. Clone size is given for some rows only: seen once, a few or many times, or a class if the clone is expanded.

clone size | CDR3 length | J gene | D gene | V gene | CDR3 DNA | CDR3 protein
- | 14 | TRBJ2-1 | - | TRBV9 | TGTGCCAGCAGCCCGCCAAGCTTTGGGGATGAGCAGTTCTTC | CASSPPSFGDEQFF
- | 20 | TRBJ2-3 | TRBD2 | TRBV4-2 | TGTGCCAGCAGCCAAGATCGTCTAGCGGGGGGGCCGGATCTCACAGATACGCAGTATTTT | CASSQDRLAGGPDLTDTQYF
- | 17 | TRBJ2-7 | - | TRBV4-1 | TGCGCCAGCAGCCAAACTCATACAGACCTGGATCTCTACGAGCAGTACTTC | CASSQTHTDLDLYEQYF
- | 15 | TRBJ2-2 | - | TRBV5-1 | TGCGCCAGCAGCTTGGTCGATACGAACACCGGGGAGCTGTTTTTT | CASSLVDTNTGELFF
- | 14 | TRBJ2-1 | - | TRBV27 | TGTGCCAGCAGTTTATGGGGGGAATACAATGAGCAGTTCTTC | CASSLWGEYNEQFF
- | 13 | TRBJ1-6 | - | TRBV4-1 | TGCGCCAGCCAGCTCTGGGGTTGGTCACCCCTCCACTTT | CASQLWGWSPLHF
- | 16 | TRBJ2-5 | - | TRBV4-1 | TGCGCCAGCAGCCGAGGCGGGGAAGGAACTATGGAGACCCAGTACTTC | CASSRGGEGTMETQYF
- | 15 | TRBJ2-1 | - | TRBV5-1 | TGCGCCACCAAACAGGGCCCCAGCTCCTACAATGAGCAGTTCTTC | CATKQGPSSYNEQFF
- | 13 | TRBJ2-1 | - | TRBV11-2 | TGTGCCAGCAGCTTAGAGGGGTACAATGAGCAGTTCTTC | CASSLEGYNEQFF
- | 14 | TRBJ1-4 | - | TRBV6-5 | TGTGCCAGCAGTTACTTGGGTCTAGAAGAAAAACTGTTTTTT | CASSYLGLEEKLFF
- | 14 | TRBJ2-3 | - | TRBV11-2 | TGTGCCAGCAGCTACCCTGGGGGTCGGAATACGCAGTATTTT | CASSYPGGRNTQYF
- | 15 | TRBJ2-5 | - | TRBV19 | TGTGCCAGTAGGATAACCCACGGGATTCAAGAGACCCAGTACTTC | CASRITHGIQETQYF
- | 14 | TRBJ2-7 | TRBD2 | TRBV7-3 | TGTGCCAGCAGCCCCGGGGGACTAGCGGACGAGCAGTACTTC | CASSPGGLADEQYF
once | 12 | TRBJ1-5 | - | TRBV27 | TGTGCCAGCAGTTTTCCGAATCAGCCCCAGCATTTT | CASSFPNQPQHF
- | 11 | TRBJ2-1 | - | TRBV9 | TGTGCCAGCAGCACCACCGATGAGCAGTTCTTC | CASSTTDEQFF
once | 17 | TRBJ1-1 | - | TRBV12-2 | TGTGCAAGTCGCCCCTCCGGGACAGGGTATATGAACACTGAAGCTTTCTTT | CASRPSGTGYMNTEAFF
- | 16 | TRBJ2-2 | TRBD1 | TRBV2 | TGTGCCAGCAGTGAAGGTTGGCAGGGGGCTATCGGGGAGCTGTTTTTT | CASSEGWQGAIGELFF
- | 13 | TRBJ2-5 | - | TRBV6-5 | TGTGCCAGCAGTTACGTGGACGGCGAGACCCAGTACTTC | CASSYVDGETQYF
- | 16 | TRBJ2-7 | TRBD2 | TRBV5-4 | TGTGCCAGCAGCGGTCGACTAGCGGAGAGCTCCTACGAGCAGTACTTC | CASSGRLAESSYEQYF
- | 15 | TRBJ1-4 | - | TRBV27 | TGTGCCAGCAGTTTTGTGGACAGCCGGGTTGAAAAACTGTTTTTT | CASSFVDSRVEKLFF
- | 15 | TRBJ2-7 | TRBD2 | TRBV6-5 | TGTGCCAGCAGTTACTCGAAGTTAGCGGGAGACGAGCAGTACTTC | CASSYSKLAGDEQYF
- | 16 | TRBJ1-2 | - | TRBV7-9 | TGTGCCAGCAGCTCGGTCCAACCGTTAGCTAACTATGGCTACACCTTC | CASSSVQPLANYGYTF
- | 14 | TRBJ2-7 | TRBD1 | TRBV6-1 | TGTGCCAGCAGTGGAGGGACAGGGGGCCACGAGCAGTACTTC | CASSGGTGGHEQYF
once | 15 | TRBJ2-7 | - | TRBV11-3 | TGTGCCAGCAGCTTAGTGGGGCGACTCTCGTACGAGCAGTACTTC | CASSLVGRLSYEQYF
- | 15 | TRBJ1-4 | - | TRBV28 | TGTGCCAGCAAAATTTCGATTGCAACTAATGAAAAACTGTTTTTT | CASKISIATNEKLFF
- | 13 | TRBJ2-5 | - | TRBV5-4 | TGTGCCAGCAGCCTAGACAGCCAAGAGACCCAGTACTTC | CASSLDSQETQYF
- | 14 | TRBJ2-1 | - | TRBV27 | TGTGCCAGCAGTTTCGACCGGGGATACAATGAGCAGTTCTTC | CASSFDRGYNEQFF
- | 16 | TRBJ2-6 | - | TRBV30 | TGTGCCTGGAGATTCCTAACGGTCTCTGGGGCCAACGTCCTGACTTTC | CAWRFLTVSGANVLTF
- | 12 | TRBJ1-1 | - | TRBV7-9 | TGTGCCAGCAGCTTGGGCAGAAGGGAAGCTTTCTTT | CASSLGRREAFF
- | 14 | TRBJ2-2 | TRBD1 | TRBV2 | TGTGCCAGCAGTGGTCCAGGGGGAACCGGGGAGCTGTTTTTT | CASSGPGGTGELFF
- | 12 | TRBJ2-7 | - | TRBV28 | - | CASSLVGQGASF
- | 11 | TRBJ2-7 | - | TRBV28 | TGTGCCAGCAGTCTGACCTACGAGCAGTACTTC | CASSLTYEQYF
few | 13 | TRBJ2-2 | - | TRBV5-6 | TGTGCCAGCAGCTGGAAGGGGACCGGGGAGCTGTTTTTT | CASSWKGTGELFF
- | 12 | TRBJ2-3 | TRBD1 | TRBV27 | TGTGCCAGCAGTTTAGGGGACAGTACGCAGTATTTT | CASSLGDSTQYF
- | 13 | TRBJ1-5 | - | TRBV29-1 | TGCAGCGTTGAAGCGGGGGCCGGGCAGCCCCAGCATTTT | CSVEAGAGQPQHF
- | 12 | TRBJ2-7 | - | TRBV11-2 | TGTGCCAGCAGCGCGGACAACTACGAGCAGTACTTC | CASSADNYEQYF
- | 13 | TRBJ2-7 | - | TRBV5-1 | TGCGCCAGCAGCTCAACAGGGATCTACGAGCAGTACTTC | CASSSTGIYEQYF
- | 15 | TRBJ2-5 | TRBD1 | TRBV7-9 | TGTGCCAGCAGCGCGTGGGACAGTGGACAAGAGACCCAGTACTTC | CASSAWDSGQETQYF
- | 15 | TRBJ2-7 | TRBD1 | TRBV4-1 | TGCGCCAGCAGCCATCCCGGGACAGGGCTATACGAGCAGTACTTC | CASSHPGTGLYEQYF
- | 18 | TRBJ1-2 | - | TRBV6-1 | TGTGCCAGCAGTGAAGCGCCAACACCAAAGGATCCTAACTATGGCTACACCTTC | CASSEAPTPKDPNYGYTF
- | 15 | TRBJ2-7 | TRBD2 | TRBV10-2 | TGCGCCAGCAGTGAGGAGACTAGCGACTCCTACGAGCAGTACTTC | CASSEETSDSYEQYF
- | 13 | TRBJ2-2 | - | TRBV6-5 | TGTGCCAGCAGTTACTTTACGGCCGGGGAGCTGTTTTTT | CASSYFTAGELFF
- | 14 | TRBJ2-7 | TRBD2 | TRBV6-5 | TGTGCCAGCAAAACAGCGGGAGGGCTCTACGAGCAGTACTTC | CASKTAGGLYEQYF
- | 13 | TRBJ1-2 | - | TRBV30 | TGTGCCTGGAGTGAGGGGACCCACTATGGCTACACCTTC | CAWSEGTHYGYTF
- | 13 | TRBJ2-5 | - | TRBV5-1 | TGCGCCAGCAGCTCGGAACTCCGGGAGACCCAGTACTTC | CASSSELRETQYF
- | 16 | TRBJ2-2 | - | TRBV5-1 | TGCGCCAGCAGCTTGGCGGGGGACGGGAACACCGGGGAGCTGTTTTTT | CASSLAGDGNTGELFF
once | 14 | TRBJ2-5 | - | TRBV4-2 | TGTGCCAGCAGCCAAGGCGGGACCCAAGAGACCCAGTACTTC | CASSQGGTQETQYF
- | 13 | TRBJ2-7 | - | TRBV5-4 | TGTGCCAGCAGCTTCGGGGTTACCTACGAGCAGTACTTC | CASSFGVTYEQYF
- | 16 | TRBJ2-1 | - | TRBV21-1 | TGTGCCAGCAGCTCCCCTTACCAGGGGACAGAGGATGAGCAGTTCTTC | CASSSPYQGTEDEQFF
once | 14 | TRBJ2-1 | - | TRBV10-1 | TGCGCCAGCAGTGAGTCAGGGGTCTCCAATGAGCAGTTCTTC | CASSESGVSNEQFF
medium-sized | 13 | TRBJ1-1 | - | TRBV2 | TGTGCCAGCAGTGAAAGGACGCATACTGAAGCTTTCTTT | CASSERTHTEAFF
- | 12 | TRBJ1-2 | - | TRBV7-9 | TGTGCCAGCAGCGAGGGGTTGTATGGCTACACCTTC | CASSEGLYGYTF
- | 17 | TRBJ2-2 | - | TRBV7-2 | TGTGCCAGCAGCTTAGATGTCGGGGCTTTGAGGACCGGGGAGCTGTTTTTT | CASSLDVGALRTGELFF
once | 15 | TRBJ2-5 | TRBD1 | TRBV27 | TGTGCCAGCAGTCCGTGGGGGACAGAACAAGAGACCCAGTACTTC | CASSPWGTEQETQYF
- | 14 | TRBJ2-5 | - | TRBV7-9 | TGTGCCAGCAGCCCCCCCGACGGCCAAGAGACCCAGTACTTC | CASSPPDGQETQYF
- | 15 | TRBJ2-1 | TRBD2 | TRBV6-5 | TGTGCCAGCAGTTATTGGGGGGGGTGGCACAATGAGCAGTTCTTC | CASSYWGGWHNEQFF
- | 18 | TRBJ2-2 | TRBD2 | TRBV4-1 | TGCGCCAGCAGCCGGATCATCTGGCTAGCGGGATATACCGGGGAGCTGTTTTTT | CASSRIIWLAGYTGELFF
- | 15 | TRBJ2-7 | - | TRBV27 | TGTGCCAGCAGTTTAGTTATGGGGGCGGGCTACGAGCAGCACTTC | CASSLVMGAGYEQHF
- | 13 | TRBJ2-1 | - | TRBV19 | TGTGCCAGTACCCCGGTCGGGGTCAATGAGCAGTTCTTC | CASTPVGVNEQFF